The entry that follows covers one T cell receptor beta chain sequence. These data belong to a study of blood T cell repertoires in COVID-19. In the study overall: PBMCs, B-cell-depleted T cells, or T cells provided the cDNA or gDNA that made up the material.

This CDR3 comprises 15 residues. Germline CDR1 reads LNHDA; CDR2 reads SQIVND (reference sequence). Trimming took 1 base from V and 3 from J, leaving 13 bases between them. Profiling relied on immunoSEQ multiplex PCR, and the TCRdb table lists in-frame clones only, not all of them. The sample carries 250,000 to 300,000 clones, 85% to 90% recorded once. The chain joins TRBV19 to TRBJ2-7; tentative D call: TRBD1 (5 bases). The sequence came from a woman aged 25 to 45 with COVID-19, enrolled during active disease. Sequenced sample: peripheral blood. CDR3 DNA sequence: TGTGCCAGTAGTATAGCCGCAGGGCCCGACTACGAGCAGTACTTC. This gives the protein CASSIAAGPDYEQYF.